This T cell receptor beta chain was found in a study of blood T cell repertoires in COVID-19. Study summary: Italy, Spain and the United States were the sources of the convalescent and acute COVID-19 samples. In each case, the material was cDNA or gDNA derived from T cells, B-cell-depleted T cells, or PBMCs.

Authors' data handling: Scientists estimated how many nucleated cells there were by amplifying reference gene primers. Libraries were prepared by immunoSEQ multiplex PCR; TCRdb keeps only in-frame clonotypes and omits some of them. Clone size and V and J calls were adopted from that table, with D and trimming inferred from the DNA. The repertoire holds roughly 200,000 clones, with around 88% as singletons. This clone was seen just once. CDR3 length: 16 amino acids. Per germline, CDR1 LGHNA and CDR2 YNFKEQ. V lost 0 bases and J 0 bases, leaving 6 bases between the germline ends. This chain joins TRBV4-2 and TRBJ2-6; D may be TRBD2 (5 bases). The receptor's source is a woman younger than 45 with acute or convalescent COVID-19. The material sequenced was peripheral blood. CDR3 sequence: CASSQEGGSGANVLTF. The CDR3 DNA is TGTGCCAGCAGCCAAGAAGGAGGCTCTGGGGCCAACGTCCTGACTTTC.